The 16 T cell receptor beta chains listed next were all sequenced from one sample in a study of cytomegalovirus exposure and HLA in healthy donors. 60 Vbeta and 13 Jbeta primers were used in PCR. Assay: immunoSEQ multiplex PCR; the TCRdb copy retains only in-frame clones and omits some. The sample records 150,000 to 200,000 clones, about 80% being singletons. What was sequenced was PBMCs. The receptors originated from a woman aged 30 to 39 in good health and CMV-seropositive.

As to this clone: Other DNA variants within this sample encode the same CDR3. This chain links TRBV30 with TRBJ2-7; 9 bases line up with TRBD2. CDR1 and CDR2 (germline): GTSNPN, SVGIG (reference sequence). The trim removed 3 bases at V and 4 bases at J, leaving 10 bases unmatched. The CDR3 spans 15 residues. The CDR3 region has the DNA TGTGCCTGGAGCGTACTTAGCGGGAGTCGTTACGAGCAGTACTTC. As protein: CAWSVLSGSRYEQYF.

The chain couples TRBV4-1 to TRBJ2-1, with a possible D match to TRBD1 (6 bases). CDR1 MGHRA and CDR2 YSYEKL come from the germline V gene. The CDR3 consists of 15 residues. Trimming removed 0 bases from V and 4 bases from J, with 10 bases in between. CDR3 coding DNA: TGCGCCAGCAGCCAAGATATGGGGGCATACAATGAGCAGTTCTTC. Residues: CASSQDMGAYNEQFF.

V is TRBV2 and J is TRBJ1-5; no reliable D call. From germline, CDR1 is SNHLY and CDR2 FYNNEI. The CDR3 spans 12 residues. Trimming removed 2 bases at V and 11 bases at J, with 10 bases between. The CDR3 nucleotides are TGTGCCAGCAGTGAATTCCATGAGACCCAGCATTTT. It specifies CASSEFHETQHF. The whole variable domain, filled in from reference TRBV2 and TRBJ1-5, reads EPEVTQTPSHQVTQMGQEVILRCVPISNHLYFYWYRQILGQKVEFLVSFYNNEISEKSEIFDDQFSVERPDGSNFTLKIRSTKLEDSAMYFCASSEFHETQHFGDGTRLSIL.

Concerning this clone: Other DNA sequences of this sample code for an identical CDR3. CDR3 coding DNA: TGTGCCAGCAGCTTAGGCGGAACTAACTATGGCTACACCTTC. It encodes CASSLGGTNYGYTF. The genes are TRBV7-2 and TRBJ1-2; D uncertain. The V end lost 1 base, the J end lost 0 bases, and 6 bases lay between the germline ends. CDR1 SGHTA and CDR2 FQGNSA come from the germline V gene. The CDR3 spans 14 residues.

In this sample, this clone turned up once. This chain uses TRBV6-5 with TRBJ2-1, with 8 bases identical to TRBD2. Unmatched junction bases numbered 5, after V lost 6 bases and J lost 7 bases. Per germline, CDR1 MNHEY and CDR2 SVGAGI. There are 13 residues in the CDR3. As DNA, the CDR3 is TGTGCCAGCAGCCGGGGGGGTAGAAATGAGCAGTTCTTC. Protein product: CASSRGGRNEQFF.

The rearrangement uses TRBV7-9 and TRBJ1-1; 8 nucleotides agree with TRBD1. The CDR3 covers 15 residues. Germline V gives CDR1 SEHNR, CDR2 FQNEAQ (reference sequence). The J segment lost 1 base and the V segment lost 4 bases, leaving 5 bases of the junction unmatched. CDR3 nucleotide sequence: TGTGCCAGCAGCTCCCTAGGACAGGGGAACACTGAAGCTTTCTTT. Translating it yields CASSSLGQGNTEAFF. Drawing the rest from reference TRBV7-9 and TRBJ1-1, the complete variable domain is DTGVSQNPRHKITKRGQNVTFRCDPISEHNRLYWYRQTLGQGPEFLTYFQNEAQLEKSRLLSDRFSAERPKGSFSTLEIQRTEQGDSAMYLCASSSLGQGNTEAFFGQGTRLTVV.

The chain combines TRBV2 with TRBJ2-2; 9 bases line up with TRBD1. The germline V gene encodes CDR1 SNHLY and CDR2 FYNNEI. The V gene end was trimmed by 8 bases and the J gene end by 3 bases; junction bases not matched to a gene: 4. This CDR3 is 14 amino acids long. The CDR3 DNA reads TGTGCCAGCGACGACAGGGGGGACACCGGGGAGCTGTTTTTT. It translates to CASDDRGDTGELFF.

The chain combines TRBV4-1 with TRBJ2-5, with no clear D. The germline gives CDR1 MGHRA, CDR2 YSYEKL. CDR3 length equals 15 residues. Trimming shortened V by 2 bases and J by 2 bases, and 12 bases separated the two germline ends. The CDR3 protein is CASSQFAYGQETQYF. The CDR3 DNA follows: TGCGCCAGCAGCCAATTTGCATACGGGCAAGAGACCCAGTACTTC.

V gene TRBV7-5 combines with J gene TRBJ2-7; TRBD1 is taken as the D call from the table, unchecked against the DNA. TRBV7-5 represents a pseudogene. The CDR3 runs 14 residues. The CDR3 protein is CARSLEGKPAATYF. CDR3 bases: TGTGCCAGAAGCTTAGAGGGGAAGCCGGCAGCAACGTACTTC.

V usage is TRBV7-8 and J usage is TRBJ2-4; 9 positions agree with TRBD2. Germline loops: CDR1 SGHVS, CDR2 FQNEAQ. The J segment lost 3 bases and the V segment lost 5 bases, leaving 11 bases of the junction unmatched. This CDR3 spans 17 amino acids. This CDR3 reads CASSRGGWRGGKNIQYF. The CDR3 region has the DNA TGTGCCAGCAGCCGGGGGGGTTGGCGGGGGGGCAAAAACATTCAGTACTTC.

The chain uses TRBV4-3 and TRBJ1-5, with TRBD1 matching over 9 bases. Trimming at V came to 0 bases and at J to 5 bases, leaving 8 bases not matched to a gene. The germline CDR1 and CDR2 sequences are LGHNA and YSLEER. The CDR3 has 17 residues. The CDR3 coding sequence is TGCGCCAGCAGCCAAGATCCTACAGGGGGCTCCCATCAGCCCCAGCATTTT. This encodes CASSQDPTGGSHQPQHF.

The chain links TRBV6-6 to TRBJ2-2; TRBD2 agrees at 10 bases. This CDR3 is built from 16 residues. Germline values: CDR1 MNHNY, CDR2 SVGAGI (reference sequence). J was trimmed by 4 bases and V by 7 bases; bases with no gene match: 9. Written as DNA, the CDR3 is TGTGCCAGCAAACAGCGGGGGGGCCTCGGCACCGGGGAGCTGTTTTTT. Translated: CASKQRGGLGTGELFF.

The chain recombines TRBV2 with TRBJ1-1; maybe TRBD1 (5 bases). V was trimmed by 3 bases and J by 2 bases, leaving 10 bases between them. Germline V gene lookup returns CDR1 SNHLY and CDR2 FYNNEI. The CDR3 is 14 amino acids. The CDR3 sequence is CASSEQGINTEAFF. Here the CDR3 DNA reads TGTGCCAGCAGTGAGCAGGGAATCAACACTGAAGCTTTCTTT.

The chain joins TRBV18 to TRBJ2-4; weak D call: TRBD1 (6 bases). The CDR3 runs 14 residues. The V gene lost 2 bases and the J gene lost 7 bases, with 12 bases spanning the gap. CDR1 and CDR2 (germline): KGHSH, LQKENI. The CDR3 is CASSPGDTQNIQYF. CDR3 sequence (DNA): TGTGCCAGCTCACCAGGGGACACTCAGAACATTCAGTACTTC.

The sample holds one count of this clone. The chain employs TRBV10-1 and TRBJ2-7, with D tentatively TRBD1 (5 bases). The CDR3 is 15 amino acids. Per germline, CDR1 WNHNN and CDR2 SYGVQD (reference sequence). Between the trimmed V and J ends, which lost 2 bases and 1 base, there was a span of 12 bases. The CDR3 DNA reads TGCGCCAGCAGTGAGGCAGGGAACCCGTCCTACGAGCAGTACTTC. Amino acid sequence: CASSEAGNPSYEQYF.

J is TRBJ2-5 and V is TRBV6-6; the D gene is possibly TRBD1 (6 bases). V lost 6 bases and J lost 1, with 12 bases in between. The germline V gene encodes CDR1 MNHNY and CDR2 SVGAGI (reference sequence). The CDR3 has 14 amino acids. CDR3 protein: CASRRTTGQETQYF. CDR3 sequence (DNA): TGTGCCAGCAGACGAACGACAGGCCAAGAGACCCAGTACTTC.